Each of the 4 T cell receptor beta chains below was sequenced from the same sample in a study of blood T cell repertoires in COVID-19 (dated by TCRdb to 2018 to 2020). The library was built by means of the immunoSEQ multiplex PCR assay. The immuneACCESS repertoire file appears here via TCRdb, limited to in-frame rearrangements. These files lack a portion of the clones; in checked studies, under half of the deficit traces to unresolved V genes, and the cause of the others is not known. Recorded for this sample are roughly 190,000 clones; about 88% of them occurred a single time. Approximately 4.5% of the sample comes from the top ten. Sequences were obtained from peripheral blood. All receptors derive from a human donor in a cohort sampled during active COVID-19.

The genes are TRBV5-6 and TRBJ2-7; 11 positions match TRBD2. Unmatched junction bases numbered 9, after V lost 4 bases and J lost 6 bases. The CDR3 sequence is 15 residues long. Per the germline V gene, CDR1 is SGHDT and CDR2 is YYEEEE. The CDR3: CASSQRLAGSREQYF. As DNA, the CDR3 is TGTGCCAGCAGCCAAAGACTAGCGGGATCGCGCGAGCAGTACTTC.

CDR3 nucleotides: TGTGCCAGCAGGCGCGGACAGGGGATGAGTGAGCAGTTCTTC. Its translation: CASRRGQGMSEQFF. V is TRBV6-5 and J is TRBJ2-1; TRBD1 matches at 9 bases. V lost 6 bases and J lost 9; bases outside the gene matches: 9. The CDR3 is 14 amino acids. The germline V gene encodes CDR1 MNHEY and CDR2 SVGAGI.

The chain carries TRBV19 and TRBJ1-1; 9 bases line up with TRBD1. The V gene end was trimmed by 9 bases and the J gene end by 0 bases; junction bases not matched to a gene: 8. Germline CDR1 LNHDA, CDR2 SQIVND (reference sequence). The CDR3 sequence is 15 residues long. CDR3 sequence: CASQGQGTLNTEAFF. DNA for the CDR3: TGTGCCAGCCAAGGACAGGGGACGCTGAACACTGAAGCTTTCTTT.

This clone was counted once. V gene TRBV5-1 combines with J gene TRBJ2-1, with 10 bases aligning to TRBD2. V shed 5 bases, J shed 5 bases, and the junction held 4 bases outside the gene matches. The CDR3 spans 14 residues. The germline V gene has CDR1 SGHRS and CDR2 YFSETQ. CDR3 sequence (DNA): TGCGCCAGCAGAGGTCTAGCGGGAGACAATGAGCAGTTCTTC. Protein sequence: CASRGLAGDNEQFF. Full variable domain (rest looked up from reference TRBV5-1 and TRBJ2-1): KAGVTQTPRYLIKTRGQQVTLSCSPISGHRSVSWYQQTPGQGLQFLFEYFSETQRNKGNFPGRFSGRQFSNSRSEMNVSTLELGDSALYLCASRGLAGDNEQFFGPGTRLTVL.